A selection of T cell receptor beta chains follows, all from one sample in a study of blood T cell repertoires in COVID-19. The protocol was immunoSEQ multiplex PCR, while the TCRdb copy is restricted to in-frame clones and leaves out a portion. Counted here are 98,000 or so clones, approximately 83% occurring once; the ten biggest clones make up under 5%. The sequencing input was peripheral blood. Receptors were obtained from a woman in her 70s with acute or convalescent COVID-19. Each CDR3 is given with its conserved first and last residue. D genes are given only for firm matches. Clone size appears in some rows only: once, few, many, or a class for an expanded clone.

TRBD2 | TRBJ2-3 | NA | TRBV11-2 | TGTGCCAGCAGCTCAATCGGGACTAGCGGGAGTGCAGATACGCAGTATTTT | CASSSIGTSGSADTQYF
TRBD1 | TRBJ1-5 | NA | TRBV4-1 | TGCGCCAGCAGCCAAGAGACAGGGGAGGGTCAGCCCCAGCATTTT | CASSQETGEGQPQHF
TRBD1 | TRBJ1-4 | NA | TRBV18 | TGTGCCAGCTCACCAGGACAGGGGGCGGCCCATGAAAAACTGTTTTTT | CASSPGQGAAHEKLFF
TRBD1 | TRBJ2-2 | NA | TRBV7-3 | TGTGCCAGCAGCCCACTACCCGGGACAGCGAACACCGGGGAGCTGTTTTTT | CASSPLPGTANTGELFF
NA | TRBJ2-2 | NA | TRBV10-3 | TGTGCCTTATCCCTTGGTAGTTCCACCGGGGAGCTGTTTTTT | CALSLGSSTGELFF
NA | TRBJ1-5 | NA | TRBV6-2/TRBV6-3 | TGTGCCAGCAGTTCATACAGTCAGCCCCAGCATTTT | CASSSYSQPQHF
NA | TRBJ1-5 | NA | TRBV24-1 | TGTGCCACCAGTGGCAACCAGGGGCACTATAGCAATCAGCCCCAGCATTTT | CATSGNQGHYSNQPQHF
TRBD1 | TRBJ1-1 | NA | TRBV28 | TGTGCCAGCAGCCCCCCCTTCCCGGGACAGGGGAACACTGAAGCTTTCTTT | CASSPPFPGQGNTEAFF
NA | TRBJ1-3 | NA | TRBV9 | TGTGCCAGCAGCACGGTCTCTGGAAACACCATATATTTT | CASSTVSGNTIYF
NA | TRBJ1-6 | once | TRBV4-2 | TGTGCCAGCAGCCAAGATACACAGGACTATAATTCACCCCTCCACTTT | CASSQDTQDYNSPLHF
NA | TRBJ1-4 | NA | TRBV29-1 | TGCAGCGTTGAAGGGGGGGACGATGAAAAACTGTTTTTT | CSVEGGDDEKLFF
NA | TRBJ1-2 | NA | TRBV19 | TGTGCCAGTAGTTTACCGGGGAGTTACTATGGCTACACCTTC | CASSLPGSYYGYTF
NA | TRBJ2-6 | NA | TRBV27 | TGTGCCAGCAGGATAAAAGGACAGTCTCTTTCTGGGGCCAACGTCCTGACTTTC | CASRIKGQSLSGANVLTF
NA | TRBJ1-1 | NA | TRBV5-1 | TGCGCCAGCAGCTCCAGGGTAGGCACTGAAGCTTTCTTT | CASSSRVGTEAFF
NA | TRBJ2-1 | NA | TRBV4-2 | TGTGCCAGCAGCCCAGAACCCGTGAGCCATGAGCAGTTCTTC | CASSPEPVSHEQFF
TRBD2 | TRBJ2-7 | NA | TRBV7-8 | TGTGCCAGCAGCTCGGGGGGAAATACGCTGCAGTACTTC | CASSSGGNTLQYF
TRBD2 | TRBJ2-5 | NA | TRBV5-1 | TGCGCCAGCAGCAACCAGCGGGGGGCACAAGAGACCCAGTACTTC | CASSNQRGAQETQYF
TRBD1 | TRBJ2-1 | NA | TRBV7-2 | TGTGCCAGCAGCTTCGACAGGGACCCGCAGTTCTTC | CASSFDRDPQFF
NA | TRBJ1-3 | NA | TRBV28 | TGTGCCAGCATCCAGGGAGGGAGCTACTCTGGAAACACCATATATTTT | CASIQGGSYSGNTIYF
NA | TRBJ1-2 | few | TRBV28 | TGTGCCAGCAGTATCCCCTGGGGGGGCCTCTATGGCTACACCTTC | CASSIPWGGLYGYTF
NA | TRBJ1-4 | NA | TRBV3-1/TRBV3-2 | TGTGCCAGCAGCCAAGAGAGGATTGGGCTGTTTTTT | CASSQERIGLFF
TRBD1 | TRBJ2-7 | NA | TRBV5-8 | TGTGCCAGCAGTTCCGGGACAGGGGGCTACGAGCAGTACTTC | CASSSGTGGYEQYF